The clone carrying this T cell receptor beta chain was picked up many times. Its antigen remains unknown. Looked up from germline, CDR1 is SGHRS and CDR2 is YFSETQ. Trimming cost V 0 bases and J 0 bases, with 7 bases left between them. This CDR3 contains 15 residues. The sample belongs to a study of early T cells in non-severe SARS-CoV-2 infection. MiXCR, applied by TCRdb to the 5' RACE reads, yields one record per CDR3 protein. The sample contains 40,000 to 50,000 distinct CDR3 sequences, approximately 6.9% of which appear only once. Whole-study results and caveats: Sequences matched to VDJdb favored anti-spike CD8 responses, while private and CD4 specificities were missed.

The sequenced sample consisted of whole blood. The origin of this receptor is an adult who was a healthcare worker with PCR-confirmed SARS-CoV-2 infection or an uninfected control (not recorded which). The rearrangement joins TRBV5-1 to TRBJ1-3; D is uncertain. CDR3 protein: CASSLGHSSGNTIYF. The DNA for the CDR3 is TGCGCCAGCAGCTTGGGACATAGCTCTGGAAACACCATATATTTT.